The T cell receptor (beta chain) under discussion was sequenced for a study of metastatic and nonmetastatic thyroid tumors (dated by TCRdb to about 2020). Context from the whole study: Repertoires from peripheral blood and from tumor or nodule tissue samples of malignant and benign thyroid patients were compared.

Libraries were built with PCR. This sample was sequenced with an Illumina HiSeq 4000. High-throughput sequencing was used to profile the CDR3 region of the TCR beta-chain in every patient. As for how the authors treated the data: The researchers built a classifier to tell apart papillary thyroid cancer patients with distant metastasis, based on CDR3 differences among clinicopathological groups. Repertoire diversity was assessed with the Shannon index, and tumor-blood repertoire similarity with the Morisita-Horn index. TCRdb cleaned the public reads at Q25 with fastp, built clones with MiXCR and kept in-frame beta chains. The V and J calls and clone size are TCRdb's, not the authors'. Here the sample has 7,000 to 10,000 clones; around 31% occur a single time. Jointly, the top ten make up roughly 21% of the sample. The investigation overall reported the following: TCR beta diversity was reported as significantly higher in malignant tumors than in benign nodules, in both blood and tumor samples.

Worth noting for this clone: Its antigen has not been determined. No quality values exist for individual bases; no much larger clone is one base distant.

Deletion took 2 bases off V and 1 base off J, with a span of 12 bases between the germline ends. Its CDR3 holds 16 amino acids, cysteine through phenylalanine. Of the read, only the CDR3 DNA is kept; its 48 bases are in frame from base 1. CDR1 and CDR2 were assigned from the germline V gene as SGHRS and YFSETQ. No treatment had been received by any patient before thyroid surgery. Using T-cell receptor beta sequencing, the researchers looked back retrospectively at clinical samples from patients, gathered between about 2011 and 2019. Sequencing input: tumor tissue. This chain joins TRBV5-1 to TRBJ2-2; a tentative D match to TRBD1 spans 5 bases. This TCR came from a female donor with papillary thyroid cancer or a benign thyroid nodule (not recorded which). Some clones in this sample may be carry-over from other donors' samples. CDR3 region: CASSLAQVGNTGELFF. The base sequence is TGCGCCAGCAGCTTAGCACAGGTTGGGAACACCGGGGAGCTGTTTTTT.